One and the same sample provided the 5 T cell receptor beta chains below, sequenced in a study of identical twins listed by TCRdb under 2016. The library was obtained by 5' RACE. TCRdb shows the sequencer as Illumina HiSeq 2000. TCRdb handled the public reads itself, with Q25 trimming in fastp and clone calling in MiXCR, and kept productive beta chains. Every entry covers one CDR3 protein and lists the most common genes and DNA from its rows. The table for this sample lists approximately 530,000 distinct CDR3 sequences; approximately 20% of them were counted only once. The ten largest clonotypes hold 0.48% of the sample. This sample also belongs to another study, concerning yellow fever vaccine responses in identical twins.

The sequenced sample consisted of CD4+ T cells sorted from blood. These receptors were obtained from a woman aged 18-29 years in good health.

The CDR3 DNA reads as TGTGCCACCAGTGATCCATCGCTAGCGGGAGGAGCTGAGACCCAGTACTTC. This codes for CATSDPSLAGGAETQYF. The V and J genes are TRBV24-1 and TRBJ2-5; 11 bases fit TRBD2. With V trimmed by 3 bases and J by 5 bases, 10 bases remained unmatched. The CDR3 runs 17 residues. Germline V gene data show CDR1 as KGHDR and CDR2 as SFDVKD.

This clonotype was seen a handful of times. The genes are TRBV29-1 and TRBJ2-5, with 8 bases identical to TRBD2. V lost 4 bases to trimming and J lost 9 bases; unmatched junction nucleotides: 10. This CDR3 spans 13 amino acids. CDR1 and CDR2 from the germline V gene are SQVTM and ANQGSEA. The CDR3, as DNA: TGCAGCGTTGTGGGCGGGAGGATGCGGTCCCAGTACTTC. This translates into CSVVGGRMRSQYF. The complete variable domain, with remaining parts taken from reference TRBV29-1 and TRBJ2-5, reads SAVISQKPSRDICQRGTSLTIQCQVDSQVTMMFWYRQQPGQSLTLIATANQGSEATYESGFVIDKFPISRPNLTFSTLTVSNMSPEDSSIYLCSVVGGRMRSQYFGPGTRLLVL.

The genes are TRBV3-1 and TRBJ1-3, with no clear D. V lost 1 base to trimming and J lost 0 bases, with 7 bases between them. This CDR3 region has 15 residues. Germline values: CDR1 LGHDT, CDR2 YNNKEL (reference sequence). As DNA, the CDR3 is TGTGCCAGCAGCCAAGTGGCGAGCTCTGGAAACACCATATATTTT. This sequence encodes CASSQVASSGNTIYF.

V usage is TRBV4-2 and J usage is TRBJ2-1, with a weak D call TRBD1 (5 bases). The germline V gene encodes CDR1 LGHNA and CDR2 YNFKEQ. V was pared by 0 bases and J by 4 bases, with 10 bases between. This CDR3 comprises 15 residues. The CDR3 sequence is CASSQEDTMYNEQFF. The CDR3, as DNA: TGTGCCAGCAGCCAAGAGGACACTATGTACAATGAGCAGTTCTTC.

The gene calls are TRBV20-1 and TRBJ1-1; TRBD1 is a possible D gene (5 bases). This CDR3 comprises 15 residues. Germline V gene data show CDR1 as DFQATT and CDR2 as SNEGSKA (reference sequence). The V end was cut by 0 bases, the J end by 0 bases, with 11 bases between. The CDR3 here is CSARDGVQVNTEAFF. The CDR3 nucleotides read TGCAGTGCTAGAGATGGGGTACAGGTGAACACTGAAGCTTTCTTT.